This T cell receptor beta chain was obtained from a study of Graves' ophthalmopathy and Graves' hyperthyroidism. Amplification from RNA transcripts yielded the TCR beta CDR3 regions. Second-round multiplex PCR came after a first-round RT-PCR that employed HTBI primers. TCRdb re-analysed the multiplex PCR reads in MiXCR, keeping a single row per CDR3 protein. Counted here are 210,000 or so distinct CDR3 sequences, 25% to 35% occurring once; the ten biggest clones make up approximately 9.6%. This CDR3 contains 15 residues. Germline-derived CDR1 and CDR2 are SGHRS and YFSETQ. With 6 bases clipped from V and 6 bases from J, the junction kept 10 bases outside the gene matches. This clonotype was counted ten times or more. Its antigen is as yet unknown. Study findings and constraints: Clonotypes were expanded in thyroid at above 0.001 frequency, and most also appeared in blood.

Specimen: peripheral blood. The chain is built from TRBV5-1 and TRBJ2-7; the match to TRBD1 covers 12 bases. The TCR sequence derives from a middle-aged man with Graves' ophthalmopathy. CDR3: CASKVDGTGGSEQYF. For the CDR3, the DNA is TGCGCCAGCAAAGTCGACGGGACAGGGGGCTCCGAGCAGTACTTC.